The clone carrying this TCR beta chain was recorded at least ten times. Trimming pared 6 bases from V and 1 base from J, leaving 23 bases between. The CDR3 covers 18 residues. Amplification of TCR beta CDR3 regions was performed using RNA transcripts as template. The HTBI primer set drove a first-round RT-PCR of the TCR CDR3. TCRdb redid the calling of the multiplex PCR reads with MiXCR, one entry per CDR3 protein. The repertoire has some 350,000 distinct CDR3 sequences, 15% to 18% of them found once; the top ten carry about 30%. The entry originates in a study of T cells in Graves' hyperthyroidism and ophthalmopathy.

Material for sequencing was blood. V gene TRBV12-3 or TRBV12-4 combines with J gene TRBJ2-3; D ambiguous. The receptor's source is a woman under 30 with Graves' hyperthyroidism that later progressed to Graves' ophthalmopathy. The CDR3 reads CASSPIFTDVVGTDTQYF. The CDR3 DNA follows: TGTGCCAGCAGCCCTATATTTACTGACGTCGTTGGCACAGATACGCAGTATTTT.